The 20 T cell receptor beta chains below all came from one sample that was sequenced in a study of cytomegalovirus exposure and HLA in healthy donors. The PCR used 60 Vbeta and 13 Jbeta primers. TCRdb's table, derived via immunoSEQ multiplex PCR, lists solely in-frame clones and lacks some. Among about 100,000 clones listed, 60% to 75% were seen once. The sequenced sample was PBMCs. The origin of the receptors is a man aged 45-65 years in good health and CMV-seronegative.

The chain is built from TRBV5-1 and TRBJ1-2; D is undetermined. The CDR3 is 16 amino acids. The germline V gene has CDR1 SGHRS and CDR2 YFSETQ. The V end was cut by 0 bases, the J end by 4 bases, with 16 bases between. The chain's CDR3 is CASSLGQGPRGYGYTF. Written as DNA, the CDR3 is TGCGCCAGCAGCTTGGGACAAGGCCCTCGGGGCTATGGCTACACCTTC.

V and J are TRBV6-5 and TRBJ2-7, with D possibly matching TRBD2 (6 bases). The germline V gene encodes CDR1 MNHEY and CDR2 SVGAGI. This CDR3 spans 11 amino acids. Trimming took off 10 bases at V and 3 bases at J, with 10 bases between the two ends. The CDR3 here is CATREIYEQYF. CDR3 in DNA: TGTGCCACCCGGGAGATCTACGAGCAGTACTTC.

The chain carries TRBV15 and TRBJ2-1; 11 bases line up with TRBD2. CDR3 length equals 15 residues. V shed 3 bases and J 9 bases; nucleotides not matched to a gene: 7. Germline V CDR1 and CDR2: LNHNV, YYDKDF (reference sequence). The CDR3 spells CATSRNLAGGSEQFF. The DNA of the CDR3 is TGTGCCACCAGCAGGAATTTAGCGGGAGGGAGTGAGCAGTTCTTC. Looking up the rest from reference TRBV15 and TRBJ2-1 gives the full variable domain: DAMVIQNPRYQVTQFGKPVTLSCSQTLNHNVMYWYQQKSSQAPKLLFHYYDKDFNNEADTPDNFQSRRPNTSFCFLDIRSPGLGDTAMYLCATSRNLAGGSEQFFGPGTRLTVL.

The gene calls are TRBV28 and TRBJ2-4; D is ambiguous. V lost 6 bases, J lost 0 bases, and 9 bases lay in between. The CDR3 has 14 amino acids. CDR1 is MDHEN, CDR2 SYDVKM, per germline. CDR3 region: CASRMTGAKNIQYF. The CDR3 DNA follows: TGTGCCAGCAGGATGACGGGAGCCAAAAACATTCAGTACTTC.

The chain couples TRBV19 to TRBJ2-1; weak D call: TRBD2 (5 bases). The V gene's germline CDR1 is LNHDA and CDR2 SQIVND (reference sequence). The CDR3 runs 14 residues. The V and J ends lost 8 bases and 0 bases respectively, with 11 bases between them. CDR3 sequence reads: CASEGVSSYNEQFF. CDR3 nucleotide sequence: TGTGCCAGTGAGGGTGTTTCCTCCTACAATGAGCAGTTCTTC.

V gene TRBV15 combines with J gene TRBJ1-2, with 7 nucleotides matching TRBD1. This CDR3 comprises 17 residues. The J segment lost 4 bases and the V segment lost 5 bases, leaving 16 bases of the junction unmatched. CDR1 is LNHNV and CDR2 is YYDKDF in the germline V gene (reference sequence). The CDR3 sequence: CATSPRQGRGVGYGYTF. In nucleotides, the CDR3 is TGTGCCACCAGCCCCCGACAGGGTAGGGGGGTGGGCTATGGCTACACCTTC.

The chain uses TRBV20-1 and TRBJ2-7; 7 bases line up with TRBD2. The CDR3 has 11 amino acids. Trimming at V came to 2 bases and at J to 6 bases, leaving 1 base not matched to a gene. The V gene's germline CDR1 is DFQATT and CDR2 SNEGSKA (reference sequence). Here the CDR3 DNA reads TGCAGTGCTAGAAGCGGGATCGAGCAGTACTTC. This translates into CSARSGIEQYF.

The chain uses TRBV6-5 and TRBJ1-1, with D possibly being TRBD1 (5 bases). This CDR3 contains 15 residues. V gave up 6 bases and J gave up 6 bases, with 20 bases separating them. The germline CDR1 and CDR2 sequences are MNHEY and SVGAGI. The CDR3 DNA reads TGTGCCAGCAGCTCTATCGGGGGGGTGGTTGCTGAAGCTTTCTTT. Translated: CASSSIGGVVAEAFF.

The chain employs TRBV30 and TRBJ2-5, with 10 nucleotides matching TRBD1. Germline loops: CDR1 GTSNPN, CDR2 SVGIG (reference sequence). The CDR3 loop spans 16 amino acids. After removal of 3 bases from V and 0 bases from J, the junction contained 7 bases not matched to a gene. CDR3 in amino acids: CAWRGQGIWYQETQYF. DNA of the CDR3: TGTGCCTGGAGGGGACAGGGGATTTGGTACCAAGAGACCCAGTACTTC. Complete variable domain (other parts from reference TRBV30 and TRBJ2-5): SQTIHQWPATLVQPVGSPLSLECTVEGTSNPNLYWYRQAAGRGLQLLFYSVGIGQISSEVPQNLSASRPQDRQFILSSKKLLLSDSGFYLCAWRGQGIWYQETQYFGPGTRLLVL.

This clone was detected only a few times. The chain recombines TRBV6-1 with TRBJ1-5; a weak D match, TRBD1 (6 bases). Deletions cut 7 bases from V and 0 bases from J, with 13 bases between. This CDR3 spans 15 amino acids. Germline CDR1 is MNHNS and CDR2 is SASEGT. Here the CDR3 reads CASKQGYLSNQPQHF. The CDR3 DNA reads TGTGCCAGCAAACAGGGATATCTTAGCAATCAGCCCCAGCATTTT.

In this sample, this clone turned up once. CDR3 DNA sequence: TGTGCCAGCAGCTTAGGGAGGGACACCGGGGAGCTGTTTTTT. Protein product: CASSLGRDTGELFF. The rearrangement uses TRBV7-6 and TRBJ2-2; possibly TRBD2 for D (6 bases). In germline, CDR1 is SGHVS, CDR2 FNYEAQ. V lost 1 base to trimming and J lost 3 bases, with 6 bases between them. The CDR3 has 14 amino acids.

The genes are TRBV13 and TRBJ2-7, with 9 bases fitting TRBD1. V lost 5 bases and J lost 2; bases outside the gene matches: 10. Germline V gives CDR1 PRHDT, CDR2 FYEKMQ (reference sequence). The CDR3 loop spans 16 amino acids. The CDR3 sequence is CASSRTGTGHPYEQYF. As DNA, the CDR3 is TGTGCCAGCAGCCGAACCGGGACAGGGCATCCCTACGAGCAGTACTTC.

This chain uses TRBV28 with TRBJ2-5; D ambiguous. CDR1 is MDHEN, CDR2 SYDVKM, per germline. The ends were cut back, 6 bases at V and 1 base at J, with 9 bases in the middle. The CDR3 sequence is 13 residues long. The CDR3 protein is CASRTTVQETQYF. In nucleotides, the CDR3 is TGTGCCAGCAGGACAACAGTCCAAGAGACCCAGTACTTC.

Comment on this clone: A read error may account for a junction end that differs from germline. The V call is TRBV7-9, the J call TRBJ1-6; D perhaps matches TRBD1 (6 bases). This CDR3 comprises 12 residues. Per the germline V gene, CDR1 is SEHNR and CDR2 is FQNEAQ (reference sequence). The CDR3 loop reads CSSSQGNSPLHF. The CDR3 coding sequence is TGTTCCAGCAGCCAGGGGAATTCACCCCTCCACTTT.

This chain links TRBV9 with TRBJ1-6; TRBD1 aligns across 8 bases. The germline CDR1 and CDR2 sequences are SGDLS and YYNGEE. V gave up 3 bases and J gave up 9 bases; unmatched junction bases: 5. This CDR3 spans 14 amino acids. CDR3 sequence: CASSAQGVSSPLHF. CDR3 sequence (DNA): TGTGCCAGCAGCGCACAGGGGGTCAGTTCACCCCTCCACTTT. Together with reference TRBV9 and TRBJ1-6, the CDR3 gives the full variable domain: DSGVTQTPKHLITATGQRVTLRCSPRSGDLSVYWYQQSLDQGLQFLIQYYNGEERAKGNILERFSAQQFPDLHSELNLSSLELGDSALYFCASSAQGVSSPLHFGNGTRLTVT.

This chain joins TRBV7-3 and TRBJ2-1; D may be TRBD2 (6 bases). The CDR3 runs 16 residues. V was cut by 5 bases and J by 8 bases, with 22 bases left in between. Germline CDR1 SGHTA, CDR2 FQGTGA. The CDR3 here is CASSPLRAGSLHEQFF. CDR3 sequence (DNA): TGTGCCAGCAGCCCCCTACGGGCGGGATCTCTCCATGAGCAGTTCTTC.

The genes are TRBV10-1 and TRBJ2-5; weak D call: TRBD1 (8 bases). The CDR3 consists of 14 residues. Germline lookup yields CDR1 WNHNN and CDR2 SYGVQD (reference sequence). V was cut by 9 bases and J by 2 bases, with 16 bases left in between. CDR3: CARAGDRIQETQYF. DNA of the CDR3: TGCGCCAGGGCGGGGGACAGGATACAAGAGACCCAGTACTTC.

The chain recombines TRBV14 with TRBJ2-3; D remains unclear. CDR3 length: 14 residues. The germline V gene encodes CDR1 SGHDN and CDR2 FVKESK. Trimming left V 4 bases short and J 2 bases short, with 10 bases between. CDR3 in DNA: TGTGCCAGCAGCCCCTGGCCCGTCACAGATACGCAGTATTTT. This encodes CASSPWPVTDTQYF.

This clone has just a few counts. The chain couples TRBV19 to TRBJ1-1, with 7 bases lining up with TRBD1. V lost 7 bases to trimming and J lost 9 bases; unmatched junction nucleotides: 11. This CDR3 contains 13 residues. CDR1 is LNHDA and CDR2 is SQIVND in the germline V gene (reference sequence). The CDR3 here is CASTFDRVTQAFF. The CDR3 DNA follows: TGTGCCAGTACCTTTGACAGGGTGACCCAAGCTTTCTTT.

This chain links TRBV6-5 with TRBJ2-7, with TRBD1 identical over 7 bases. CDR1 is MNHEY and CDR2 is SVGAGI in the germline V gene. V lost 6 bases and J lost 2; bases outside the gene matches: 10. The CDR3 loop spans 15 amino acids. CDR3 protein: CASRSDPGQTYEQYF. Written as DNA, the CDR3 is TGTGCCAGCAGGTCCGACCCGGGACAGACCTACGAGCAGTACTTC.